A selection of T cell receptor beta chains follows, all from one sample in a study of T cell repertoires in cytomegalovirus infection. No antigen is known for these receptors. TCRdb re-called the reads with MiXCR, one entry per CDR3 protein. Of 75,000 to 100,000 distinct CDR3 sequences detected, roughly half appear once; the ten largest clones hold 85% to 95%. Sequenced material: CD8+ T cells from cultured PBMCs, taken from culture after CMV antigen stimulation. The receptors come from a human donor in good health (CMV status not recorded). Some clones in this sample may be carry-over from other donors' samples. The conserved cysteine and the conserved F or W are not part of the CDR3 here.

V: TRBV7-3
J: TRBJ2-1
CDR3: ASSPDRGHNEQF

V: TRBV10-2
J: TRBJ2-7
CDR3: ASSEDRGLTYEQY

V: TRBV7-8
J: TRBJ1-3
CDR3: ASSLQGRAGNTIY

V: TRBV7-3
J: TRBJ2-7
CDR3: ASSLSPGLVYEQY

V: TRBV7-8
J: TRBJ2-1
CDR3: ASSLAGTGDEQF

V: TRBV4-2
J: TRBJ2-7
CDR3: ASSQQPSGGGGYEQY

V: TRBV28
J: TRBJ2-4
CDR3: ASSLAGGIQY

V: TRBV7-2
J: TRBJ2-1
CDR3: ASSGDRAFEQF

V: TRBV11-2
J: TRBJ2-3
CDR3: ASSRAGGNTQY

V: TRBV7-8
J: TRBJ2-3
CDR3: ASSLVVPHEESTDTQY

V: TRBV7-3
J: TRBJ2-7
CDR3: ASSPTSVQSAYEQY

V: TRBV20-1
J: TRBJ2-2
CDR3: SARDHSSNTGELF

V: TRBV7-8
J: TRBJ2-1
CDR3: ASSLELPNEQF

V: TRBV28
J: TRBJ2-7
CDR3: ASSLFDYEQY

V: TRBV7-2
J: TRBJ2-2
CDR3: ASSLAMGLADTGELF

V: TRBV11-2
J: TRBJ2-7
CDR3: TSSVTGGDDEQY

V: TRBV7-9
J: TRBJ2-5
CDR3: ASSLSGAEQETQY